The rows below give T cell receptor beta chains drawn from one sample of a study of regulatory T cells in long-lasting Graves disease. TCRdb recomputed calls from the multiplex PCR reads with MiXCR, one row per CDR3 protein. Found here are 400,000 or so distinct CDR3 sequences, 20% of them singletons; the top ten hold around 20%. The source was peripheral blood mononuclear cells (PBMCs), collected when the disease was refractory, from a patient treated with antithyroid drugs. Receptor source: a female donor with Graves disease. Both conserved end residues are part of each CDR3. Fields, in order: clone size, D gene, J gene, V gene, CDR3 protein, CDR3 DNA. The D gene is left open where the match is weak. Clone size, where shown, is once, few, many, or a class for clones that have expanded.

>few|.|TRBJ2-7|TRBV7-9
CASSYMAGGEYEQYF
TGTGCCAGCAGCTACATGGCGGGTGGGGAATACGAGCAGTACTTC
>many|.|TRBJ2-7|TRBV5-1
CASSGGAPVGDYEQYF
TGCGCCAGCAGCGGGGGGGCCCCTGTGGGGGACTACGAGCAGTACTTC
>.|.|TRBJ1-5|TRBV7-8
CASSLGSGSNQPQHF
TGTGCCAGCAGCTTAGGATCAGGGTCCAATCAGCCCCAGCATTTT
>few|TRBD1|TRBJ2-7|TRBV12-3/TRBV12-4
CASSLAGQGNLGQYF
TGTGCCAGCAGTTTAGCGGGACAGGGGAATTTGGGGCAGTACTTC
>.|TRBD2|TRBJ2-1|TRBV28
CASSPGLAGGNEQFF
TGTGCCAGCAGCCCGGGACTAGCGGGAGGGAATGAGCAGTTCTTC
>few|.|TRBJ1-1|TRBV5-1
CASTWGAWGNREAFF
TGCGCCAGCACCTGGGGGGCTTGGGGGAACCGTGAAGCTTTCTTT
>.|.|TRBJ2-3|TRBV5-1
CASSLYGALTDTQYF
TGCGCCAGCAGCTTGTACGGGGCATTAACAGATACGCAGTATTTT
>.|.|TRBJ1-4|TRBV30
CAWSLTGKGEKLFF
TGTGCCTGGAGTCTAACGGGGAAAGGCGAAAAACTGTTTTTT
>few|TRBD1|TRBJ2-2|TRBV6-1
CASSETIFGTANTGELFF
TGTGCCAGCAGTGAAACGATATTTGGGACAGCGAACACCGGGGAGCTGTTTTTT
>.|TRBD2|TRBJ2-1|TRBV19
CASSMGLAGQWEQFF
TGTGCCAGTAGTATGGGACTAGCGGGACAGTGGGAGCAGTTCTTC
>few|.|TRBJ1-2|TRBV6-5
CASSYSTKGHGYTF
TGTGCCAGCAGTTACTCGACGAAGGGTCATGGCTACACCTTC
>many|TRBD1|TRBJ2-7|TRBV5-5
CASSLTGGAPYEQYF
TGTGCCAGCAGCTTGACAGGGGGCGCTCCCTACGAGCAGTACTTC
>many|.|TRBJ2-2|TRBV12-3/TRBV12-4
CASIFGRLNTGELFF
TGTGCCAGCATCTTTGGGAGGCTGAACACCGGGGAGCTGTTTTTT
>few|TRBD2|TRBJ2-3|TRBV20-1
CSAKRTSGSTDTQYF
TGCAGTGCTAAACGGACTAGCGGGAGTACAGATACGCAGTATTTT
>.|TRBD1|TRBJ2-7|TRBV5-6
CASSLRTGRPYEQYF
TGTGCCAGCAGCTTGCGGACAGGGAGACCCTACGAGCAGTACTTC
>few|TRBD1|TRBJ2-7|TRBV13
CASSSTGSPYEQYF
TGTGCCAGCAGCTCGACAGGGTCCCCGTACGAGCAGTACTTC
>.|.|TRBJ1-2|TRBV5-1
CASSFRRKDYGCTF
TGCGCCAGCAGCTTTCGGAGGAAGGACTATGGCTGCACCTTC
>.|TRBD1|TRBJ2-7|TRBV19
CATGGDRDNEQYF
TGTGCCACCGGCGGTGACAGGGACAACGAGCAGTACTTC
>.|.|TRBJ2-7|TRBV27
CANATSNYYEQYF
TGTGCCAACGCGACTAGTAATTACTACGAGCAGTACTTC
>many|.|TRBJ1-2|TRBV20-1
CSAREKGSFYGYTF
TGCAGTGCTAGAGAAAAAGGGAGCTTCTATGGCTACACCTTC
>few|TRBD1|TRBJ2-7|TRBV20-1
CSARDRGNYEQYF
TGCAGTGCTAGAGACAGGGGGAACTACGAGCAGTACTTC
>.|.|TRBJ2-1|TRBV20-1
CSANPGTSYNEQFF
TGCAGTGCTAATCCGGGGACCAGCTACAATGAGCAGTTCTTC